A selection of T cell receptor beta chains follows, all from one sample in a study of T cells in Graves' hyperthyroidism and ophthalmopathy. TCRdb itself ran the multiplex PCR reads through MiXCR, one entry per CDR3 protein. The top ten hold 7.5% to 9.5% of the sample, which has about 840,000 distinct CDR3 sequences, 38% seen once. Sequencing was carried out using blood. The receptors here all came from a man aged 18 to 29 with Graves' hyperthyroidism. Both conserved end residues are part of each CDR3. The listing skips clone size in some rows; elsewhere it reads once, few, many or a size class.

V: TRBV7-9; size: many; CDR3: CASSLLAELQETQYF
V: TRBV7-3; size: -; CDR3: CASSPYPARTDTQYF
V: TRBV12-3/TRBV12-4; size: -; CDR3: CASRIRQGDTYEQYF
V: TRBV4-1; size: few; CDR3: CASSQEGRGKTQYF
V: TRBV5-1; size: few; CDR3: CASSLNTAYEQYF
V: TRBV2; size: few; CDR3: CASTGGISKYGYTF
V: TRBV6-6; size: -; CDR3: CASSEFGLAYF
V: TRBV7-2; size: -; CDR3: CASSGQGGYGYTF
V: TRBV6-1; size: once; CDR3: CASSEPTGVKYEQYF
V: TRBV20-1; size: few; CDR3: CSATTETYSEAFF
V: TRBV20-1; size: many; CDR3: CSAREGQGNQPQHF
V: TRBV25-1; size: many; CDR3: CASRGGRPSDEQYF
V: TRBV11-2; size: few; CDR3: CASSHRRTGAYEQYF
V: TRBV7-8; size: -; CDR3: CASSSRGGGEENTEAFF